A selection of T cell receptor beta chains follows, all from one sample in a study of beta chain features in type 1 diabetes. Profiled with immunoSEQ multiplex PCR; TCRdb holds only in-frame clones, not every one. The sample lists approximately 470,000 clones, about 30% seen once, with 0.065% in the top ten. Specimen: naive CD4+ T cells from blood. The origin of the receptors is a man in his late teens or twenties in good health. CDR3s include the opening cysteine and the closing phenylalanine or tryptophan. A D gene is named only where the DNA matches it firmly. Rows give clone size only sometimes, using once, few, many, or a class for an expanded clone.

TRBJ1-4	TRBD1	NA	TRBV28	CAAKPQGAVEKLFF	TGTGCCGCAAAACCACAGGGGGCGGTTGAAAAACTGTTTTTT
TRBJ2-3	TRBD2	NA	TRBV4-2	CASSQVGTSGYTDTQYF	TGTGCCAGCAGCCAAGTCGGGACTAGCGGGTACACAGATACGCAGTATTTT
TRBJ1-2	NA	NA	TRBV5-1	CASSLIGQIYGYTF	TGCGCCAGCAGCTTGATCGGACAGATCTATGGCTACACCTTC
TRBJ1-3	NA	NA	TRBV4-3	CASSQYRTSGNTIYF	TGCGCCAGCAGCCAATACAGAACCTCCGGAAACACCATATATTTT
TRBJ2-3	TRBD2	NA	TRBV7-6	CASSSLAGRADTQYF	TGTGCCAGCAGCTCTCTAGCGGGACGGGCAGATACGCAGTATTTT
TRBJ2-5	NA	NA	TRBV10-3	CAISDAVETQYF	TGTGCCATCAGTGATGCGGTCGAGACCCAGTACTTC
TRBJ2-4	TRBD1	few	TRBV4-1	CASSSQGPGNIQYF	TGCGCCAGCAGCTCACAGGGGCCGGGGAACATTCAGTACTTC
TRBJ2-3	NA	NA	TRBV11-2	CASSLRERVGSRTDTQYF	TGTGCCAGCAGCTTAAGGGAGCGGGTAGGCTCGCGGACAGATACGCAGTATTTT
TRBJ2-5	NA	few	TRBV9	CASSVVGEETQYF	TGTGCCAGCAGCGTAGTGGGGGAAGAGACCCAGTACTTC
TRBJ1-1	TRBD1	NA	TRBV6-5	CASSYSGDRGPLRAFF	TGTGCCAGCAGTTACTCTGGGGACAGGGGGCCATTGCGGGCTTTCTTT
TRBJ2-3	NA	few	TRBV30	CAWAAGQRAPTDTQYF	TGTGCCTGGGCCGCCGGACAGCGGGCGCCCACAGATACGCAGTATTTT
TRBJ1-5	NA	NA	TRBV30	CAWSVQENQPQHF	TGTGCCTGGAGTGTACAGGAGAATCAGCCCCAGCATTTT
TRBJ1-1	NA	NA	TRBV29-1	CSAGPGRDTEAFF	TGCAGCGCGGGCCCTGGCAGGGACACTGAAGCTTTCTTT
TRBJ2-5	NA	NA	TRBV6-5	CASSDYQETQYF	TGTGCCAGCAGTGACTATCAAGAGACCCAGTACTTC
TRBJ2-3	TRBD1	NA	TRBV5-4	CASSTKRQGSDTQYF	TGTGCCAGCAGCACGAAACGACAGGGCTCAGATACGCAGTATTTT
TRBJ2-7	NA	NA	TRBV21-1	CASSKYRHNRDRYEQYF	TGTGCCAGCAGCAAATATCGTCATAACAGGGACCGCTACGAGCAGTACTTC
TRBJ2-1	NA	NA	TRBV30	CAWSPRLSYNEQFF	TGTGCCTGGAGCCCGAGGCTCTCCTACAATGAGCAGTTCTTC
TRBJ2-1	NA	NA	TRBV30	CAWSGTSLAGKRFF	TGTGCCTGGAGTGGAACCTCGCTAGCAGGAAAGCGTTTCTTC
TRBJ1-1	NA	NA	TRBV29-1	CSGMNTEAFF	TGCAGCGGAATGAACACTGAAGCTTTCTTT
TRBJ2-6	NA	few	TRBV19	CASAPRSGANVLTF	TGTGCCAGCGCCCCTCGTTCTGGGGCCAACGTCCTGACTTTC
TRBJ2-3	TRBD2	NA	TRBV29-1	CSVEGLAGGPDTQYF	TGCAGCGTTGAGGGCCTAGCGGGAGGTCCAGATACGCAGTATTTT
TRBJ2-7	TRBD2	few	TRBV11-2	CASSLEASGNYEQYF	TGTGCCAGCAGCTTAGAAGCTAGCGGCAACTACGAGCAGTACTTC
TRBJ2-7	NA	few	TRBV20-1	CSARGIGEQYF	TGCAGTGCTAGGGGGATTGGCGAGCAGTACTTC
TRBJ2-3	NA	NA	TRBV9	CASSRGTQSTDTQYF	TGTGCCAGCAGCCGTGGTACGCAGAGCACAGATACGCAGTATTTT
TRBJ2-7	TRBD2	few	TRBV4-3	CASSQELAAYEQYF	TGCGCCAGCAGCCAAGAACTAGCGGCTTACGAGCAGTACTTC
TRBJ2-2	NA	NA	TRBV30	CAWKVQGSTGELFF	TGTGCCTGGAAGGTTCAAGGGTCCACCGGGGAGCTGTTTTTT
TRBJ2-1	TRBD2	few	TRBV7-2	CASSRLADNEQFF	TGTGCCAGCAGCCGACTAGCGGACAATGAGCAGTTCTTC
TRBJ2-7	TRBD2	NA	TRBV6-6	CASSRTSGSYEQYF	TGTGCCAGCAGTCGGACTAGCGGGAGCTACGAGCAGTACTTC
TRBJ2-1	NA	few	TRBV2	CASSEAGVSEQFF	TGTGCCAGCAGTGAAGCTGGCGTAAGCGAGCAGTTCTTC
TRBJ1-4	NA	few	TRBV30	CAWRDRSEKLFF	TGTGCCTGGAGGGACCGTAGTGAAAAACTGTTTTTT
TRBJ2-3	TRBD2	NA	TRBV7-3	CASSSRRLAGGPDTQYF	TGTGCCAGCAGCTCCCGAAGGCTAGCGGGAGGGCCAGATACGCAGTATTTT
TRBJ2-5	TRBD2	NA	TRBV19	CASSLRAGEGRETQYF	TGTGCCAGTAGTCTCCGAGCGGGAGAAGGCCGCGAGACCCAGTACTTC
TRBJ2-7	TRBD2	few	TRBV29-1	CSVGTSSYEQYF	TGCAGCGTTGGGACTAGCAGCTACGAGCAGTACTTC
TRBJ1-1	NA	NA	TRBV7-9	CASSSDTYTEAFF	TGTGCCAGCAGCTCGGACACGTACACTGAAGCTTTCTTT
TRBJ2-5	TRBD1	NA	TRBV18	CASSRDREETQYF	TGTGCCAGCTCACGAGACAGGGAAGAGACCCAGTACTTC
TRBJ2-7	NA	few	TRBV18	CASSPGFPYEQYF	TGTGCCAGCTCACCAGGGTTTCCGTACGAGCAGTACTTC
TRBJ1-2	TRBD1	NA	TRBV30	CAWSSDRDHGYTF	TGTGCCTGGAGTTCGGACAGGGACCATGGCTACACCTTC
TRBJ1-3	NA	NA	TRBV6-5	CASRQGVGNTIYF	TGTGCCAGCAGGCAAGGGGTGGGAAACACCATATATTTT
TRBJ2-7	NA	few	TRBV11-2	CASSSDSYGYEQYF	TGTGCCAGCAGCTCTGACTCCTATGGCTACGAGCAGTACTTC
TRBJ2-5	NA	few	TRBV10-3	CAISESVETQYF	TGTGCCATCAGTGAGTCCGTAGAGACCCAGTACTTC
TRBJ2-3	NA	NA	TRBV9	CASSVAQGSDTQYF	TGTGCCAGCAGCGTAGCCCAGGGATCAGATACGCAGTATTTT
TRBJ2-5	TRBD1	NA	TRBV30	CAWNRDRAVQETQYF	TGTGCCTGGAATAGGGACAGGGCTGTTCAAGAGACCCAGTACTTC
TRBJ2-4	NA	NA	TRBV28	CASSPESYLSQYF	TGTGCCAGCAGCCCCGAGTCCTATTTATCTCAGTACTTC
TRBJ2-7	NA	NA	TRBV30	CAWRFTGVNGEQYF	TGTGCCTGGAGGTTCACAGGAGTTAACGGCGAGCAGTACTTC
TRBJ1-2	TRBD1	NA	TRBV30	CAWSQRATGDNYGYTF	TGTGCCTGGAGTCAACGAGCGACAGGGGACAACTATGGCTACACCTTC
TRBJ2-3	NA	NA	TRBV30	CAWSSRLTDTQYF	TGTGCCTGGAGTTCACGACTCACAGATACGCAGTATTTT
TRBJ2-5	NA	NA	TRBV30	CAWSVPAPETQYF	TGTGCCTGGAGTGTACCGGCCCCAGAGACCCAGTACTTC
TRBJ1-5	NA	NA	TRBV30	CAWSVLEGMTQHF	TGTGCCTGGAGTGTACTTGAGGGGATGACCCAGCATTTT
TRBJ2-7	NA	NA	TRBV30	CAVGLDPYEQYF	TGTGCCGTGGGACTGGACCCTTACGAGCAGTACTTC
TRBJ2-3	TRBD2	NA	TRBV7-9	CASSLALGLAGDTDTQYF	TGTGCCAGCAGCTTGGCTTTGGGACTAGCGGGAGACACAGATACGCAGTATTTT
TRBJ1-1	NA	few	TRBV29-1	CSGRTVNTEAFF	TGCAGCGGGAGGACAGTGAACACTGAAGCTTTCTTT
TRBJ2-7	NA	NA	TRBV27	CASSPPRSYEQYF	TGTGCCAGCAGCCCCCCGCGTTCCTACGAGCAGTACTTC
TRBJ2-7	TRBD1	NA	TRBV30	CAWSTGGELRF	TGTGCCTGGTCGACAGGGGGCGAACTACGCTTC
TRBJ2-7	NA	NA	TRBV25-1	CASSESRSKGWYF	TGTGCCAGCAGTGAAAGCCGGTCTAAGGGTTGGTACTTC
TRBJ2-5	NA	NA	TRBV20-1	CSVGERTQYF	TGCAGTGTAGGGGAGCGGACCCAGTACTTC
TRBJ2-3	TRBD2	NA	TRBV7-9	CASSPGTSGSTDTQYF	TGTGCCAGCAGCCCCGGGACTAGCGGGAGCACAGATACGCAGTATTTT
TRBJ2-5	TRBD1	few	TRBV5-1	CASSSTQGAAQTQYF	TGCGCCAGCAGCTCCACTCAGGGGGCAGCCCAGACCCAGTACTTC